Included here is one T cell receptor (beta chain) sequence, with context. This specimen belongs to a study of blood T cell repertoires in COVID-19. Study context: Samples came from the United States, Italy and Spain, spanning acute and convalescent COVID-19. T cells, B-cell-depleted T cells, or PBMCs supplied cDNA or gDNA.

The CDR3 runs 13 residues. V was clipped by 4 bases and J by 6 bases, with 13 bases between them. Under the authors' procedure: Estimation of nucleated cell counts was performed using reference gene primer amplification. The repertoire was sequenced with immunoSEQ multiplex PCR; TCRdb's copy has only in-frame clones and lacks some. V, J and clone size were drawn from that table, and D and trimming were deduced from the DNA. The table has 270,000 or so clones, less than 90% seen once; the top ten hold 13%. This TCR was sampled from a human donor in a cohort sampled during active COVID-19. The sample comprised peripheral blood. J is TRBJ2-7 and V is TRBV12-3 or TRBV12-4, with D possibly TRBD1 on 6 matching bases. DNA of the CDR3: TGTGCCAGCAGTTACAGGGTTTCGGGCGAGCAGTACTTC. It codes for CASSYRVSGEQYF.